This TCR beta chain was identified during a study of Graves' ophthalmopathy and Graves' hyperthyroidism (dated by TCRdb to 2017 to 2018). General notes on the study: Peripheral blood samples were taken at the time of initial diagnosis, before any treatment was given. The study used signatures of the TCR beta repertoire to tell Graves' ophthalmopathy apart from Graves' hyperthyroidism and to predict which patients would progress to ophthalmopathy. In total, 135 blood samples were TCR-sequenced: under 45 ophthalmopathy, some 72 hyperthyroidism and 17 hyperthyroidism-to-ophthalmopathy patients. A discovery set of 95 to 100 patients (43 ophthalmopathy, 55 to 60 stable hyperthyroidism) was enrolled to explore V-J signatures distinguishing ophthalmopathy from hyperthyroidism. The independent validation cohort included approximately 19 hyperthyroidism patients plus 17 patients who later progressed from hyperthyroidism to ophthalmopathy. T-cell repertoires of thyroid tissue and blood were compared in over five hyperthyroidism patients. Once sampling was done, hyperthyroidism patients were given methimazole at a starting dose of 30 mg daily, while ophthalmopathy patients were given high-dose intravenous methylprednisolone. The approximately 98 discovery patients were randomly divided into training and test sets at a 7:3 ratio.

Ophthalmopathy patients had moderately to severely active disease, Clinical Activity Score of at least 3, NOSPECS grade of at least 4, and disease duration under 3 months. Patients with other autoimmune diseases, uncontrolled infections, pregnancy or lactation were excluded from the study. Clinical symptoms, serum thyroxine, TRAb, thyroid ultrasound and orbital computed tomography formed the basis of the diagnosis. PBMCs were isolated from 10 ml of fresh peripheral blood by Ficoll-Paque density gradient centrifugation. Total RNA was extracted using Trizol reagent, and RNA quality was checked on an Agilent 2100 Bioanalyzer. From cysteine to phenylalanine, the CDR3 is 15 amino acids long. Only the CDR3 region is kept as DNA, spanning 45 bases read in frame from base 1. V loses 3 bases, J loses 5 bases, and the germline ends lie 16 bases apart. The germline V gene (reference sequence) provides CDR1 LNHDA and CDR2 SQIVND.

General conclusions and limits of the study: In cross-validation, the 13-signature model distinguished ophthalmopathy from stable hyperthyroidism with about 88% sensitivity and just under 84% specificity, and in the test set the corresponding values were roughly 78% and 74%. Most of the expanded thyroid clonotypes with a frequency above 0.001 were also detected in blood, and it was suggested that the thyroid immune response may be reflected by blood repertoires. In validation, the model predicted ophthalmopathy progression with roughly 68% sensitivity and 72.22% specificity; approximately 12 predicted patients were CT-confirmed with GO in a median of around 6.5 months. Sample size was not predetermined statistically, and investigators were not blinded to group allocation.

TCR beta CDR3 regions were amplified from RNA transcripts for repertoire sequencing. A first-round RT-PCR used HTBI primers with the Qiagen OneStep RT-PCR kit, followed by a second-round multiplex PCR, size selection and purification. The libraries underwent paired-end sequencing with 100 bp reads on an Illumina HiSeq2000. The authors' pipeline ran thus. Reads were processed with SOAPnuke, discarding reads with adapters, uncalled bases, mean Phred below 15, or no exact constant-primer or identifier match. COPE v1.2.5 was used to merge the high-quality paired reads. Each unique nucleotide sequence was treated as a clonotype, and MiTCR v1.1 was used to align the clonotypes to the IMGT TRB V, D and J references. Only V-J combinations with frequency above 0.0001 were analysed, covering about 99% of repertoires. For each V-J combination, a TCR clonal expansion and chaos score was defined as the ratio of F50 clonal expansion to chaos observed in the TCRdist matrix. Welch's t-statistics and random forest were used to narrow the features down to roughly twelve V-J combinations, which were then fed into a naive Bayes classifier. The Morisita-Horn index was used to measure how similar the thyroid and blood repertoires were. In-frame beta chains were kept once TCRdb had trimmed the public reads at Q25 with fastp and called clones with MiXCR. Each CDR3 protein appears once, grouped with its most common genes and DNA. None of the V and J calls come from the authors' own analysis; TCRdb made them. This sample is represented by 170,000 or so distinct CDR3 sequences; over 35% of them were singletons. Of the sample, around 5.8% is held by the ten largest clones.

This clonotype occurred once. Which antigen it targets is not known. It has no much larger one-base neighbor in the sample; base qualities were not kept. One read offers little support. This TCR came from a middle-aged woman with Graves' ophthalmopathy. Donor details come from another sample of the same person, matched by shared clones. Sequencing was performed on peripheral blood. This chain joins TRBV19 to TRBJ2-5, with an unclear D gene assignment. The nucleotide sequence is TGTGCCAGTAGTATTGCAGAAGGACGTCCGGAGACCCAGTACTTC. Its protein product is CASSIAEGRPETQYF.